A selection of T cell receptor beta chains follows, all from one sample in a study of T cell repertoires in cytomegalovirus infection. TCRdb processed the reads anew with MiXCR; each CDR3 protein has one entry. The sample holds fewer than 550,000 distinct CDR3 sequences, 26% seen once. The material sequenced was PBMCs. The receptors originated from a human donor in good health (CMV status not recorded). Some clones in this sample may be carry-over from other donors' samples. Each CDR3 is given with its conserved first and last residue. Each record gives: CDR3 DNA, CDR3 protein, V gene, clone size, D gene, J gene, CDR3 length. The D gene is left open where the match is weak. The listing skips clone size in some rows; elsewhere it reads once, few, many or a size class.

TGTGCCAGCATCCATGGGGGGACTCCGGGGGGTGAAAAACTGTTTTTT	CASIHGGTPGGEKLFF	TRBV28	.	.	TRBJ1-4	16
TGCGCCAGCAGCTTGACCGTGGGGACAAACTCTGGAAACACCATATATTTT	CASSLTVGTNSGNTIYF	TRBV5-1	.	.	TRBJ1-3	17
TGTGCCAGCAGGGGAGGAGCGGGATTGGATGAGCAGTTCTTC	CASRGGAGLDEQFF	TRBV28	.	TRBD2	TRBJ2-1	14
TGTGCCAGCAGCTTAGTCGCAAGCACAGATACGCAGTATTTT	CASSLVASTDTQYF	TRBV7-2	many	.	TRBJ2-3	14
TGCAGTGCTAGGCCGGGGGACAGGTGGAACACTGAAGCTTTCTTT	CSARPGDRWNTEAFF	TRBV20-1	.	TRBD1	TRBJ1-1	15
TGTGCCAGCAGCTTGGGTGACAGGCAAGGAGAGACCCAGTACTTC	CASSLGDRQGETQYF	TRBV11-2	few	.	TRBJ2-5	15
TGTGCCAGCAGTAGGGGTCTCTTC	CASSRGLF	TRBV6-1	.	.	TRBJ2-1	8
TGTGCCAGCTCCGAGCGGGAGGGCCCTGTCAGCTGGTACAATGAGCAGTTCTTC	CASSEREGPVSWYNEQFF	TRBV7-2	many	TRBD2	TRBJ2-1	18
TGTGCCAGCAGCAACGGCAGACTAGTTAGGGGGGCAGATACGCAGTATTTT	CASSNGRLVRGADTQYF	TRBV7-2	few	.	TRBJ2-3	17
TGTGCCAGTGCGGGGCGGACAGGGGGGCGAACGAACACCGGGGAGCTGTTTTTT	CASAGRTGGRTNTGELFF	TRBV19	.	TRBD1	TRBJ2-2	18
TGTGCCAGCAGTTTTAGTACGACTGAAGCTTTCTTT	CASSFSTTEAFF	TRBV12-3/TRBV12-4	.	.	TRBJ1-1	12
TGCGCCAGCAGCTTGGAGTCTACCAAAGAGACCCAGTACTTC	CASSLESTKETQYF	TRBV5-1	once	.	TRBJ2-5	14
TGTGCCAGCAACCCCGCCAGGGACCAAGAGACCCAGTACTTC	CASNPARDQETQYF	TRBV28	many	.	TRBJ2-5	14
TGTGCCAGCAGTTACTCTTGGGATAGTGAGCAGTTCTTC	CASSYSWDSEQFF	TRBV6-2/TRBV6-3	.	.	TRBJ2-1	13
TGTGCCAGCAGAATAGCGGGGAGCTCCTACAATGAGCAGTTCTTC	CASRIAGSSYNEQFF	TRBV7-9	few	TRBD2	TRBJ2-1	15
TGCGCCAGCAGCCAAGACGGCGGGGCGGGCCTATCTAATGAGCAGTTCTTC	CASSQDGGAGLSNEQFF	TRBV4-3	.	.	TRBJ2-1	17
TGTGCCAGCAGTACCTCAAGCGGTGATGAGCAGTTCTTC	CASSTSSGDEQFF	TRBV6-2/TRBV6-3	.	.	TRBJ2-1	13
TGCAGTGCTAGAGATCAGGGGGGCGAGACTGAAGCTTTCTTT	CSARDQGGETEAFF	TRBV20-1	.	TRBD1	TRBJ1-1	14
TGTGCCAGCAGCCCCCTAAAAGCGGAGCCCCACAAAGAGCAGTTCTTC	CASSPLKAEPHKEQFF	TRBV7-9	once	.	TRBJ2-1	16
TGTGCCAGCGCGGCGCCCCCAACGTTCGAGCAGTACTTC	CASAAPPTFEQYF	TRBV7-9	.	.	TRBJ2-7	13
TGTGCCAGCAGCTTCGACAGATACACTGAAGCTTTCTTT	CASSFDRYTEAFF	TRBV7-2	many	.	TRBJ1-1	13
TGTGCCAGCAGCTTATCTAGCGGGCCTGGTAGCACAGATACGCAGTATTTT	CASSLSSGPGSTDTQYF	TRBV7-2	.	TRBD2	TRBJ2-3	17
TGTGCCAGCAGCCCACAGGGGGGTCCTAATGAAAAACTGTTTTTT	CASSPQGGPNEKLFF	TRBV7-2	few	TRBD1	TRBJ1-4	15
TGTGCCAGCAGTTTATTAGGGCACTATGGCTACACCTTC	CASSLLGHYGYTF	TRBV12-3/TRBV12-4	many	.	TRBJ1-2	13
TGTGCCAGCAGTTGGGACTACCAGAACAATGAGCAGTTCTTC	CASSWDYQNNEQFF	TRBV6-1	many	TRBD2	TRBJ2-1	14
TGCGCCAGCAGCCAAGGAGCGGGAGGGCTCTACGAGCAGTACTTC	CASSQGAGGLYEQYF	TRBV4-1	.	TRBD2	TRBJ2-7	15
TGTGCCAGCAGTGACGCTGACAGATACACCGGGGAGCTGTTTTTT	CASSDADRYTGELFF	TRBV2	.	.	TRBJ2-2	15
TGTGCCAGCACAGGTCTATCGAGTGAGCAGTACTTC	CASTGLSSEQYF	TRBV28	many	.	TRBJ2-7	12
TGCAGCGTTGAAGTCCCAGGGGAATTGTGGAACACTGAAGCTTTCTTT	CSVEVPGELWNTEAFF	TRBV29-1	few	.	TRBJ1-1	16
TGTGCCAGCAGCTTGGAGGTCAGCTCCGGGGGGTTGTGGGAGACCCAGTACTTC	CASSLEVSSGGLWETQYF	TRBV5-4	.	TRBD2	TRBJ2-5	18
TGCGCCAGCAGCCAAGATCGGCAGACTAATTCACCCCTCCACTTT	CASSQDRQTNSPLHF	TRBV4-1	few	.	TRBJ1-6	15
TGTGCCAGCAGCGAGCGGACAGGGAGCTCCTACGAGCAGTACTTC	CASSERTGSSYEQYF	TRBV11-1	.	TRBD1	TRBJ2-7	15
TGTGCCAGCAGTTACAACCCCCCCTGGAGCTACGAGCAGTACTTC	CASSYNPPWSYEQYF	TRBV6-2/TRBV6-3	.	.	TRBJ2-7	15
TGCGCCAGCAGCCAACCAACTAGCGGGACAGCCAAAAACATTCAGTACTTC	CASSQPTSGTAKNIQYF	TRBV4-1	.	TRBD2	TRBJ2-4	17
TGCAGTGCTAGGGCGGACAGGGGGTCGGGGACCCAGTACTTC	CSARADRGSGTQYF	TRBV20-1	.	TRBD1	TRBJ2-5	14
TGTGCCAGTAGTAATGGGGCAGCCTTAGCCAAAAACATTCAGTACTTC	CASSNGAALAKNIQYF	TRBV19	many	.	TRBJ2-4	16
TGCAGCGTTGAACGTTCCCCTAGCGGGTTCTTAAATGAGCAGTTCTTC	CSVERSPSGFLNEQFF	TRBV29-1	.	TRBD2	TRBJ2-1	16
TGTGCCAGCAGTTACGGGACTACAAACTTGAATAATGAAAAACTGTTTTTT	CASSYGTTNLNNEKLFF	TRBV6-2/TRBV6-3	.	.	TRBJ1-4	17
TGCAGTGCTTATAGGACTCTCCGGTACAATGAGCAGTTCTTC	CSAYRTLRYNEQFF	TRBV20-1	.	.	TRBJ2-1	14
TGTGCCAGCAGCCAAGGGGGCTTACGCCCCCAAGAGACCCAGTACTTC	CASSQGGLRPQETQYF	TRBV5-4	.	TRBD1	TRBJ2-5	16
TGTGCCAGCAAGATCGATAGTAGCGGGGACATCTCCTACGAGCAGTACTTC	CASKIDSSGDISYEQYF	TRBV6-2/TRBV6-3	.	TRBD2	TRBJ2-7	17
TGCGCCAGCAGCTTGGTTCCTAGTATGAACACTGAAGCTTTCTTT	CASSLVPSMNTEAFF	TRBV5-1	few	.	TRBJ1-1	15
TGCGCCAGCAGCCTGTCCAACCCGGAGGAGACCCAGTACTTC	CASSLSNPEETQYF	TRBV5-1	few	.	TRBJ2-5	14
TGTGCCAGCAGCTTGGAGGAGAAAGGGTTCAATGAGCAGTTCTTC	CASSLEEKGFNEQFF	TRBV5-4	.	.	TRBJ2-1	15
TGTGCCAGCAGTTACTCCGGGACCTACGAGCAGTACTTC	CASSYSGTYEQYF	TRBV6-2/TRBV6-3	.	.	TRBJ2-7	13
TGTGCCAGCAGCGTAGTGTCATCTGCAGACACCATATATTTT	CASSVVSSADTIYF	TRBV9	few	.	TRBJ1-3	14